This entry describes one T cell receptor (beta chain). Per the original data handling: How many nucleated cells were present was estimated from reference gene primer amplification. The table came from immunoSEQ multiplex PCR; TCRdb's copy has only in-frame clones and leaves some out. V and J calls and clone size follow that table, whereas D and trimming were derived from the DNA. Counted here are about 190,000 clones, about 81% occurring once; the ten biggest clones make up about 8%. Patients at the Seattle site were enrolled during active infection and followed longitudinally. CDR1 is SGHAT, CDR2 FQNNGV, per germline. V was cut by 2 bases and J by 8 bases, with 15 bases left in between. The length of the CDR3 is 14 residues. This sample is drawn from a study of blood T cell repertoires in COVID-19. Overall study: The United States, Italy and Spain were the sources of the acute and convalescent COVID-19 samples.

The sequenced sample consisted of peripheral blood. The TCR originated in a woman aged 55 to 70 with COVID-19, enrolled during active disease. This sequence joins TRBV11-2 and TRBJ1-2; no definite D call. The DNA of the CDR3 is TGTGCCAGCAGCTTACGAGGACTCGAGGGCGGCTACACCTTC. Its translation: CASSLRGLEGGYTF.